These T cell receptor beta chains were read from a single sample in a study of neurological immune-mediated disorders. A single record per CDR3 protein comes from TCRdb applying MiXCR to the 5' RACE reads. Altogether fewer than 90,000 distinct CDR3 sequences are present, around 5% being singletons, with the ten largest covering about 8%. The sequenced material came from PBMCs. All receptors come from a man younger than 30 with multiple sclerosis. CDR3s include the opening cysteine and the closing phenylalanine or tryptophan. A D gene is named only where the DNA matches it firmly. Size tells how often a clone was seen (once, few, many) or the class of an expanded clone, and some rows leave it out.

D gene,V gene,clone size,J gene,CDR3 protein,CDR3 DNA
TRBD1,TRBV5-1,many,TRBJ2-7,CASSLAGQGTAYEQYF,TGCGCCAGCAGCTTGGCCGGACAGGGTACGGCCTACGAGCAGTACTTC
NA,TRBV14,many,TRBJ1-1,CASSQEIGNTEAFF,TGTGCCAGCAGCCAAGAAATCGGGAACACTGAAGCTTTCTTT
NA,TRBV5-1,few,TRBJ2-6,CASSLASLLDGAKVLTF,TGCGCCAGCAGCTTGGCTTCCCTACTCGACGGGGCCAAAGTCCTGACTTTC
TRBD2,TRBV7-3,many,TRBJ2-7,CASSLEGSGSSYEQYF,TGTGCCAGCAGCTTAGAGGGTAGCGGGAGTTCCTACGAGCAGTACTTC
NA,TRBV20-1,many,TRBJ1-5,CSARDWGGDHQPQNF,TGCAGTGCTAGAGATTGGGGAGGTGACCATCAGCCCCAGAATTTT
TRBD1,TRBV5-1,few,TRBJ1-2,CASSRDSYYGYTF,TGCGCCAGCAGCAGGGACAGCTACTATGGCTACACCTTC
NA,TRBV3-1,many,TRBJ1-5,CASSQPNQPQNF,TGTGCCAGCAGCCAACCTAATCAGCCCCAGAATTTT
NA,TRBV5-4,many,TRBJ1-2,CASSLGQGNGYTF,TGTGCCAGCAGCTTGGGGCAGGGGAATGGCTACACCTTC
NA,TRBV5-5,many,TRBJ2-1,CASSPLPGSFGNEQFF,TGTGCCAGCAGCCCCCTCCCCGGTAGCTTCGGCAATGAGCAGTTCTTC
TRBD1,TRBV9,many,TRBJ1-1,CASSARGQGAEAFF,TGTGCCAGCAGCGCCCGCGGACAGGGAGCTGAAGCTTTCTTT
NA,TRBV20-1,many,TRBJ1-6,CSARDRLSMAYSPLHF,TGCAGTGCTAGAGATCGCCTCTCGATGGCTTATTCACCCCTCCACTTT
NA,TRBV7-2,many,TRBJ1-1,CASSLVGGTNTEAFF,TGTGCCAGCAGCTTAGTGGGGGGGACGAACACTGAAGCTTTCTTT
NA,TRBV20-1,many,TRBJ2-5,CSAGKLQETQYF,TGCAGTGCTGGCAAACTCCAAGAGACCCAGTACTTC
NA,TRBV20-1,many,TRBJ1-2,CSAASGGGFYGYTF,TGCAGTGCCGCTAGCGGAGGGGGTTTCTATGGCTACACCTTC
TRBD2,TRBV20-1,many,TRBJ2-1,CSADIAGREEEQFF,TGCAGTGCGGACATAGCGGGAAGGGAGGAGGAGCAGTTCTTC
NA,TRBV24-1,many,TRBJ2-1,CATSDFVGMQFF,TGTGCCACCAGTGATTTTGTGGGGATGCAGTTCTTC
TRBD1,TRBV20-1,many,TRBJ1-2,CSAGTGMSGYTF,TGCAGTGCTGGGACAGGGATGAGTGGCTACACCTTC
NA,TRBV20-1,many,TRBJ2-1,CSASGGGRSYNEQFF,TGCAGTGCGTCAGGTGGGGGCCGGTCCTACAATGAGCAGTTCTTC
NA,TRBV20-1,many,TRBJ1-1,CSAQLDWYTEAFF,TGCAGTGCTCAGTTGGACTGGTACACTGAAGCTTTCTTT
NA,TRBV6-2/TRBV6-3,NA,TRBJ2-3,CASSYYLATSTDTQYF,TGTGCCAGCAGTTACTACCTTGCGACGAGCACAGATACGCAGTATTTT
TRBD1,TRBV20-1,many,TRBJ1-5,CSARIGQGPGGQPQHF,TGCAGTGCTAGAATCGGACAGGGGCCTGGAGGGCAGCCCCAGCATTTT
NA,TRBV27,many,TRBJ1-3,CASKTAGNTIYF,TGTGCCAGCAAGACAGCGGGAAACACCATATATTTT
TRBD2,TRBV20-1,many,TRBJ2-3,CSANLPLAGGPSDTQYF,TGCAGTGCTAACTTACCCCTGGCGGGGGGGCCGTCAGATACGCAGTATTTT
NA,TRBV29-1,NA,TRBJ1-1,CSVGAGKRTEAFF,TGCAGCGTTGGAGCAGGGAAGAGAACTGAAGCTTTCTTT
TRBD1,TRBV28,many,TRBJ2-7,CASSSGTVRDYEQYF,TGTGCCAGCAGTTCGGGGACAGTAAGGGACTACGAGCAGTACTTC
NA,TRBV28,many,TRBJ2-7,CASSPAGTADFYEQYF,TGTGCCAGCAGTCCAGCCGGGACGGCGGACTTCTACGAGCAGTACTTC
TRBD1,TRBV2,many,TRBJ2-6,CASSLKDRVAGANVLTF,TGTGCCAGCAGTCTTAAGGACAGGGTGGCTGGGGCCAACGTCCTGACTTTC
TRBD2,TRBV20-1,many,TRBJ2-1,CSASIAGGSNEQFF,TGCAGTGCTAGCATAGCGGGGGGGAGCAATGAGCAGTTCTTC
TRBD1,TRBV7-9,many,TRBJ1-1,CATDRGPNTEAFF,TGTGCCACTGACAGGGGGCCGAACACTGAAGCTTTCTTT
TRBD1,TRBV29-1,many,TRBJ2-1,CSVGGQGAVRNEQFF,TGCAGCGTTGGGGGACAGGGGGCGGTCCGCAATGAGCAGTTCTTC
TRBD1,TRBV2,many,TRBJ1-1,CASSKDRDTEAFF,TGTGCCAGCAGTAAAGACAGGGACACTGAAGCTTTCTTT
TRBD1,TRBV20-1,NA,TRBJ2-5,CSASGAGGRTIETQYF,TGCAGTGCTAGCGGCGCAGGGGGTAGGACGATAGAGACCCAGTACTTC
NA,TRBV7-2,many,TRBJ2-6,CASSSSSSGANVLTF,TGTGCCAGCAGCTCGTCCAGCTCTGGGGCCAACGTCCTGACTTTC
NA,TRBV6-1,NA,TRBJ1-2,CASRNKEGRGGYTF,TGTGCCAGCAGGAATAAGGAGGGCAGAGGTGGCTACACCTTC
NA,TRBV6-1,NA,TRBJ2-1,CAVRGNLIYNEQFF,TGTGCCGTGCGAGGGAACCTTATATACAATGAGCAGTTCTTC
NA,TRBV12-3/TRBV12-4,many,TRBJ2-1,CASSPLLEQFF,TGTGCCAGCAGCCCCTTGCTTGAGCAGTTCTTC
NA,TRBV5-5,many,TRBJ1-4,CASSPRAGNEKLFF,TGTGCCAGCAGCCCCAGGGCGGGTAATGAAAAACTGTTTTTT
NA,TRBV20-1,many,TRBJ1-1,CSAPGALLSEAFF,TGCAGTGCCCCCGGGGCGCTTCTGTCTGAAGCTTTCTTT
NA,TRBV27,NA,TRBJ2-2,CASTLRGRDSTGELFF,TGTGCCAGCACTTTGAGGGGGCGGGATAGCACCGGGGAGCTGTTTTTT
NA,TRBV27,many,TRBJ1-5,CASTSPGGPQHF,TGTGCCAGCACCTCCCCGGGTGGGCCCCAGCATTTT
TRBD1,TRBV9,many,TRBJ1-1,CASSPGQGAPGTEAFF,TGTGCCAGCAGCCCCGGACAGGGGGCGCCGGGCACTGAAGCTTTCTTT
TRBD2,TRBV15,many,TRBJ2-7,CATSSWTSGSKSYEQYF,TGTGCCACCAGCTCCTGGACTAGCGGGAGTAAGTCCTACGAGCAGTACTTC
NA,TRBV7-9,few,TRBJ1-1,CASSLGNPDTEAFF,TGTGCCAGCAGCTTGGGGAATCCGGACACTGAAGCTTTCTTT
NA,TRBV12-3/TRBV12-4,many,TRBJ1-1,CASRLTGAEAFF,TGTGCCAGCAGGCTGACAGGAGCTGAAGCTTTCTTT
NA,TRBV6-5,many,TRBJ1-6,CASIAQGSNSPLHF,TGTGCCAGCATAGCCCAGGGAAGTAATTCACCCCTCCACTTT
NA,TRBV24-1,many,TRBJ2-1,CATGQGFNEQFF,TGTGCCACCGGCCAGGGTTTCAATGAGCAGTTCTTC
NA,TRBV7-2,NA,TRBJ1-5,CASSANLEQPQHF,TGTGCCAGCAGCGCCAATCTAGAGCAGCCCCAGCATTTT
TRBD1,TRBV5-1,many,TRBJ2-2,CASSFNGQGNTGELFF,TGCGCCAGCAGCTTCAACGGACAGGGGAACACCGGGGAGCTGTTTTTT
TRBD2,TRBV7-3,few,TRBJ2-2,CASSPRIAGGTGELFF,TGTGCCAGCAGCCCCCGGATTGCGGGAGGGACCGGGGAGCTGTTTTTT
NA,TRBV4-1,many,TRBJ2-1,CASSQEYQGYEQFF,TGCGCCAGCAGCCAAGAGTACCAGGGCTATGAGCAGTTCTTC
TRBD1,TRBV29-1,many,TRBJ2-2,CSVLGTGGNTGELFF,TGCAGCGTGTTAGGGACAGGGGGGAACACCGGGGAGCTGTTTTTT
NA,TRBV20-1,NA,TRBJ1-5,CSTGLGNQPQNF,TGCAGTACTGGACTGGGAAATCAGCCCCAGAATTTT
TRBD2,TRBV20-1,many,TRBJ2-1,CSASPLAGGPGLAYNEQFF,TGCAGTGCTAGTCCGCTAGCGGGAGGGCCAGGGCTCGCCTACAATGAGCAGTTCTTC
NA,TRBV12-3/TRBV12-4,many,TRBJ1-1,CASSLGQGRHTEAFF,TGTGCCAGCAGTCTCGGGCAGGGTAGGCACACTGAAGCTTTCTTT
NA,TRBV20-1,many,TRBJ1-2,CSAFSAGEGYTF,TGCAGTGCATTCAGCGCAGGGGAAGGCTACACCTTC
NA,TRBV7-2,many,TRBJ1-1,CASSLWTPREAFF,TGTGCCAGCAGCCTCTGGACTCCTCGTGAAGCTTTCTTT
NA,TRBV7-2,many,TRBJ2-5,CASSTPSLETQYF,TGTGCCAGCAGTACCCCCTCTCTAGAGACCCAGTACTTC
TRBD2,TRBV4-2,many,TRBJ2-1,CASSQDRASGIYNEQFF,TGTGCCAGCAGCCAAGATAGGGCTAGCGGGATTTACAATGAGCAGTTCTTC
NA,TRBV12-3/TRBV12-4,many,TRBJ1-6,CASRTDNSPLHF,TGTGCCAGCAGGACAGATAATTCACCCCTCCACTTT